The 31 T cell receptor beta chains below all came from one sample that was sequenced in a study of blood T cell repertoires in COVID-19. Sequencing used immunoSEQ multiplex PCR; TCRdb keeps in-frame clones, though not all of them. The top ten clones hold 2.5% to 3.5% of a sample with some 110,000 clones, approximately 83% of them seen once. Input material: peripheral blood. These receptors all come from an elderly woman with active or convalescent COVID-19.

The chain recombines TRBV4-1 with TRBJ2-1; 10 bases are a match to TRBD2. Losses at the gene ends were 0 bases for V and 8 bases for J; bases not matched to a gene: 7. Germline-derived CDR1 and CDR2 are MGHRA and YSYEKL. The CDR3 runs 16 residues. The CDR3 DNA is TGCGCCAGCAGCCAAGAGGGAGCGGGGGGGCTTGATGAGCAGTTCTTC. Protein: CASSQEGAGGLDEQFF.

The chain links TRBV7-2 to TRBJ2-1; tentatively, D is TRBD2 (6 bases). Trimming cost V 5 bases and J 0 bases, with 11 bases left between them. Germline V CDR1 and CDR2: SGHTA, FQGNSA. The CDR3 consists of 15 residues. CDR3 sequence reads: CASSRDFSSYNEQFF. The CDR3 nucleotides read TGTGCCAGCAGCCGGGACTTTAGCTCCTACAATGAGCAGTTCTTC.

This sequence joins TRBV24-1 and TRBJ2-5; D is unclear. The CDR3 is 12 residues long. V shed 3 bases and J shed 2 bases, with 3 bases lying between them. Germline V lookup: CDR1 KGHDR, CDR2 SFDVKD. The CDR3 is CATSDHQETQYF. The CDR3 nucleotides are TGTGCCACCAGTGATCATCAAGAGACCCAGTACTTC.

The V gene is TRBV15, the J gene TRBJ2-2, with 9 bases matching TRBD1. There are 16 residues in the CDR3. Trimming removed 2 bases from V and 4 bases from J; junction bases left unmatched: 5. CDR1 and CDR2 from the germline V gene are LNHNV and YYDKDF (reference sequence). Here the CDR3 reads CATSRKQGASTGELFF. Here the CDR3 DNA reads TGTGCCACCAGCAGAAAACAGGGGGCGAGCACCGGGGAGCTGTTTTTT. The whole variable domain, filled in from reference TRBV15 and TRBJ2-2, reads DAMVIQNPRYQVTQFGKPVTLSCSQTLNHNVMYWYQQKSSQAPKLLFHYYDKDFNNEADTPDNFQSRRPNTSFCFLDIRSPGLGDTAMYLCATSRKQGASTGELFFGEGSRLTVL.

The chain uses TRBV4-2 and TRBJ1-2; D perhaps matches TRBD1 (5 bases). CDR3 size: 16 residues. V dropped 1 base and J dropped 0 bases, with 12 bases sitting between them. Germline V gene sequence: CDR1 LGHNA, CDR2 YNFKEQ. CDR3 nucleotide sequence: TGTGCCAGCAGCCAAGTGAGGCCGGACACTAACTATGGCTACACCTTC. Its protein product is CASSQVRPDTNYGYTF.

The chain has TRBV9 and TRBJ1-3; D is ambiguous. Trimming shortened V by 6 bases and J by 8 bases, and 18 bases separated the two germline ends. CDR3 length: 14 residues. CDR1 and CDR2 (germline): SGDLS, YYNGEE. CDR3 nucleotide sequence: TGTGCCAGCACCCCGGGAGGCGTCTTAGACACCATATATTTT. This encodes CASTPGGVLDTIYF.

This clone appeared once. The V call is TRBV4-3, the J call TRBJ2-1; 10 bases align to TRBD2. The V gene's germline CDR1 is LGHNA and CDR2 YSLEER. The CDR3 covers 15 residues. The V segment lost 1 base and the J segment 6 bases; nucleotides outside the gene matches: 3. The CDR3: CASSQVASGGNEQFF. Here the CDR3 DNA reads TGCGCCAGCAGCCAAGTTGCTAGCGGGGGCAATGAGCAGTTCTTC.

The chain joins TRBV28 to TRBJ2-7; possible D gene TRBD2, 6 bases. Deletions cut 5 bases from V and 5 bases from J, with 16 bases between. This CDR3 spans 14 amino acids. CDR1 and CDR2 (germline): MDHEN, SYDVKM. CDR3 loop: CASSPPLEGNEQYF. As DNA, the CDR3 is TGTGCCAGCAGTCCCCCGTTGGAGGGAAACGAGCAGTACTTC.

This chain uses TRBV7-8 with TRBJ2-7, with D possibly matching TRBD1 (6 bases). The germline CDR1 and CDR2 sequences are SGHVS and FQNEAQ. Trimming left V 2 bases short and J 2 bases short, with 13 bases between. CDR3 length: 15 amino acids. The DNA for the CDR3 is TGTGCCAGCAGCTTAAACGTCGGACAGCCCTACGAGCAGTACTTC. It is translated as CASSLNVGQPYEQYF.

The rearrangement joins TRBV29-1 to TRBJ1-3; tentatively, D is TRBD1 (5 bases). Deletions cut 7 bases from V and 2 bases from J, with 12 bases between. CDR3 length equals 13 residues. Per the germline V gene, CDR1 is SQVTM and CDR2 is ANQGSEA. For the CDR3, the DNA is TGCAGCGCCAGGGCAGCTCCTGGAAACACCATATATTTT. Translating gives CSARAAPGNTIYF.

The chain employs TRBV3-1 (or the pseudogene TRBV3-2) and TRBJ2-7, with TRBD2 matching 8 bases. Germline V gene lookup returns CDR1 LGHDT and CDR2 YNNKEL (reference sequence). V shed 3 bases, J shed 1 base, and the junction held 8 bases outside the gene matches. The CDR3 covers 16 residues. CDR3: CASSHGTVAGSYEQYF. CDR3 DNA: TGTGCCAGCAGCCACGGAACGGTAGCGGGGTCCTACGAGCAGTACTTC.

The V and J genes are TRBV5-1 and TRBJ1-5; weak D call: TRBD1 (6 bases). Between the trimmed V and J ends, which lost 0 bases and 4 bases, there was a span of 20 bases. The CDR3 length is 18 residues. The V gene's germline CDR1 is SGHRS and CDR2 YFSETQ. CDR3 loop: CASSLGISGATGNQPQHF. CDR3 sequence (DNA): TGCGCCAGCAGCTTGGGAATTTCAGGGGCGACAGGAAATCAGCCCCAGCATTTT. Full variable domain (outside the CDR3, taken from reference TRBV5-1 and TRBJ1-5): KAGVTQTPRYLIKTRGQQVTLSCSPISGHRSVSWYQQTPGQGLQFLFEYFSETQRNKGNFPGRFSGRQFSNSRSEMNVSTLELGDSALYLCASSLGISGATGNQPQHFGDGTRLSIL.

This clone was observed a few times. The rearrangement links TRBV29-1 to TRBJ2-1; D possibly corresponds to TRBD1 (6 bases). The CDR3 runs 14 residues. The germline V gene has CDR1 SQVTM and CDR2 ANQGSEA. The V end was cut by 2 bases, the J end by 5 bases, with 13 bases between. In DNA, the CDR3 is TGCAGCGTTGAACCCGACAGGAGAGACAATGAGCAGTTCTTC. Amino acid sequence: CSVEPDRRDNEQFF.

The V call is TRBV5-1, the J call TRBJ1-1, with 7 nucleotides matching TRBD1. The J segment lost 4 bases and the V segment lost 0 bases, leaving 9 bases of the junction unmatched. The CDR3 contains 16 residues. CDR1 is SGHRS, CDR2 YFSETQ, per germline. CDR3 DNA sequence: TGCGCCAGCAGCTTGGGCAGGGGGGTTTCGGTCACTGAAGCTTTCTTT. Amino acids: CASSLGRGVSVTEAFF.

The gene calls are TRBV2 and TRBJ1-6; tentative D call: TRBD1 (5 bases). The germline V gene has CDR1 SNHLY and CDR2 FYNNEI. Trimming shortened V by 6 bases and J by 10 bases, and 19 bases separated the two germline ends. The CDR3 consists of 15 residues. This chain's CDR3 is CASRELGQGPSPLHF. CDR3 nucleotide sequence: TGTGCCAGCAGAGAATTGGGCCAGGGTCCCTCACCCCTCCACTTT.

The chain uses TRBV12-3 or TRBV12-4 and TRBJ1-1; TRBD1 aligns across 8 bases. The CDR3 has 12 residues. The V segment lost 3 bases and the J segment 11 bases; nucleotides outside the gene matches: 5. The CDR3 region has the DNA TGTGCCAGCAGTTTTTACAGGGGGGTGGCTTTCTTT. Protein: CASSFYRGVAFF.

The CDR3 is CASSQVGVGTGELFF. The CDR3 nucleotides read TGTGCCAGCAGCCAGGTCGGGGTCGGCACCGGGGAGCTGTTTTTT. The chain uses TRBV9 and TRBJ2-2; a possible D gene is TRBD2 (5 bases). The V gene's germline CDR1 is SGDLS and CDR2 YYNGEE. CDR3 size: 15 residues. V lost 4 bases and J lost 4, with 14 bases in between. Looking up the rest from reference TRBV9 and TRBJ2-2 gives the full variable domain: DSGVTQTPKHLITATGQRVTLRCSPRSGDLSVYWYQQSLDQGLQFLIQYYNGEERAKGNILERFSAQQFPDLHSELNLSSLELGDSALYFCASSQVGVGTGELFFGEGSRLTVL.

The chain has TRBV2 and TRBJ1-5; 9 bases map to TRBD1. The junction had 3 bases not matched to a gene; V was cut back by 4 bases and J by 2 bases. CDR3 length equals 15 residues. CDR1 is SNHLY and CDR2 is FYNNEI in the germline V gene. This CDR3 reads CASSGQGDGNQPQHF. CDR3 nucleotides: TGTGCCAGCAGTGGACAGGGGGATGGCAATCAGCCCCAGCATTTT. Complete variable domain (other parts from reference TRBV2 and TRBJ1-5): EPEVTQTPSHQVTQMGQEVILRCVPISNHLYFYWYRQILGQKVEFLVSFYNNEISEKSEIFDDQFSVERPDGSNFTLKIRSTKLEDSAMYFCASSGQGDGNQPQHFGDGTRLSIL.

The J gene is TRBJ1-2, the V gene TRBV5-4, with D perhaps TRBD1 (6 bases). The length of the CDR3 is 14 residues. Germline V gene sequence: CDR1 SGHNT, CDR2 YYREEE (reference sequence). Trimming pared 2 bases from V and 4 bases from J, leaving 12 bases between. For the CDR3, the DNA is TGTGCCAGCAGCTTCTTCGGCAGGGGCTATGGCTACACCTTC. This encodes CASSFFGRGYGYTF.

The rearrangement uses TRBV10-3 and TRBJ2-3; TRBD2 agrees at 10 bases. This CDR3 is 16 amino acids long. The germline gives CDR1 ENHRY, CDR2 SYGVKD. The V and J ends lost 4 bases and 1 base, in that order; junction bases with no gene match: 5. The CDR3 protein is CAISVAGGGGTDTQYF. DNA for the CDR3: TGTGCCATCAGTGTAGCGGGAGGCGGAGGCACAGATACGCAGTATTTT.

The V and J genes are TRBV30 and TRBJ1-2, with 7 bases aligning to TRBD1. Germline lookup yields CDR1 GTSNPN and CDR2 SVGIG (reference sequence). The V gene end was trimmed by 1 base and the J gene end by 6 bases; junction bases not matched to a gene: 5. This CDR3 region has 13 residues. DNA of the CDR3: TGTGCCTGGAGTGCATACGGGACAGATGGCTACACCTTC. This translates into CAWSAYGTDGYTF. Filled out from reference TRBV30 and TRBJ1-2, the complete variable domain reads SQTIHQWPATLVQPVGSPLSLECTVEGTSNPNLYWYRQAAGRGLQLLFYSVGIGQISSEVPQNLSASRPQDRQFILSSKKLLLSDSGFYLCAWSAYGTDGYTFGSGTRLTVV.

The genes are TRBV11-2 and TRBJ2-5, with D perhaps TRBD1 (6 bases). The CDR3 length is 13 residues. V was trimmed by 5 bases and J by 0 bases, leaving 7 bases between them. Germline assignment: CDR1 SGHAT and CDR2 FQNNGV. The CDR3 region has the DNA TGTGCCAGCAGCAGGGACAACCAAGAGACCCAGTACTTC. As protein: CASSRDNQETQYF.

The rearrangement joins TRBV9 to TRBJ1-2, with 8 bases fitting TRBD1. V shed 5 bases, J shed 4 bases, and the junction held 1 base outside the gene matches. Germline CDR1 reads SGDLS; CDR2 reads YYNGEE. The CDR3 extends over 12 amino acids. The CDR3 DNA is TGTGCCAGCAGTGACAGGGGCTATGGCTACACCTTC. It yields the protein CASSDRGYGYTF.

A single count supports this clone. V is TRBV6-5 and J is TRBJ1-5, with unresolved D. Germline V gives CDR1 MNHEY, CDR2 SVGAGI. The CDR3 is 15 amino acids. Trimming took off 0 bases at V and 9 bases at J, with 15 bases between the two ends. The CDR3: CASSYSTGSRAPQHF. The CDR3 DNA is TGTGCCAGCAGTTACTCGACCGGATCGAGGGCGCCCCAGCATTTT.

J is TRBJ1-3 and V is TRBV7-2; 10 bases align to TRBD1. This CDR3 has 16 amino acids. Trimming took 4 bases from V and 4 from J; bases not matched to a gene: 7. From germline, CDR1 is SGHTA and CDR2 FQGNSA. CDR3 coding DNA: TGTGCCAGCAGCTCGAGGACAGGGGGAGCGGGAAACACCATATATTTT. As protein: CASSSRTGGAGNTIYF. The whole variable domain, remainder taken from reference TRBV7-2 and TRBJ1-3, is GAGVSQSPSNKVTEKGKDVELRCDPISGHTALYWYRQSLGQGLEFLIYFQGNSAPDKSGLPSDRFSAERTGGSVSTLTIQRTQQEDSAVYLCASSSRTGGAGNTIYFGEGSWLTVV.

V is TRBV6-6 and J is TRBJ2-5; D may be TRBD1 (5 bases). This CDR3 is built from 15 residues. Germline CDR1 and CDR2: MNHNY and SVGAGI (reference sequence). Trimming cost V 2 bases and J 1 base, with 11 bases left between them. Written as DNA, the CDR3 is TGTGCCAGCAGTTACCGTAGGACAAGCCAAGAGACCCAGTACTTC. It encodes CASSYRRTSQETQYF.

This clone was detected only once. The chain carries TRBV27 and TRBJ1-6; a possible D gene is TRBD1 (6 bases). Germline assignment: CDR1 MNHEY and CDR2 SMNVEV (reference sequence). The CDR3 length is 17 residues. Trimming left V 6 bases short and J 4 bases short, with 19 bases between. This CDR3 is CASSRPPGAQYNSPLHF. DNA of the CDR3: TGTGCCAGCAGCCGCCCCCCAGGGGCGCAGTATAATTCACCCCTCCACTTT.

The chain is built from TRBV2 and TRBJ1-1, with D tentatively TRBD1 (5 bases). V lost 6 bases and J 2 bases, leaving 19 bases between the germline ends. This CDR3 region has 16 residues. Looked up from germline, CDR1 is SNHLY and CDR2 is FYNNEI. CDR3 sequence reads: CASSKSRAGQNTEAFF. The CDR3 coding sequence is TGTGCCAGCAGCAAAAGCCGTGCAGGGCAAAACACTGAAGCTTTCTTT.

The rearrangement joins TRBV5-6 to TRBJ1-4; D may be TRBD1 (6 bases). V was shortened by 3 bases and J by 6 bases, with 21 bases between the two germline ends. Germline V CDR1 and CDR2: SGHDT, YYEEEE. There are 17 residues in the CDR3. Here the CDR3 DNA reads TGTGCCAGCAGCTCAAAGACAGGATTCGGGGTGGATGAAAAACTGTTTTTT. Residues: CASSSKTGFGVDEKLFF.

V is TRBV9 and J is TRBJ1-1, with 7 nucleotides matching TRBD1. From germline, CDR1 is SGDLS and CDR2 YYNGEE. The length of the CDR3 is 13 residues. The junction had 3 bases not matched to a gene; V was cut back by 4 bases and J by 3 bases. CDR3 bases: TGTGCCAGCAGCCTCACAGGGGACACTGAAGCTTTCTTT. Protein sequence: CASSLTGDTEAFF.

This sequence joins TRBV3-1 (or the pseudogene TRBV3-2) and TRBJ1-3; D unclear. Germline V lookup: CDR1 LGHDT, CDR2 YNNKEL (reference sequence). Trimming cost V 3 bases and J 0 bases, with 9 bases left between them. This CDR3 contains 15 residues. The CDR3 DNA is TGTGCCAGCAGCCAGGCAGTGAACTCTGGAAACACCATATATTTT. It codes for CASSQAVNSGNTIYF.